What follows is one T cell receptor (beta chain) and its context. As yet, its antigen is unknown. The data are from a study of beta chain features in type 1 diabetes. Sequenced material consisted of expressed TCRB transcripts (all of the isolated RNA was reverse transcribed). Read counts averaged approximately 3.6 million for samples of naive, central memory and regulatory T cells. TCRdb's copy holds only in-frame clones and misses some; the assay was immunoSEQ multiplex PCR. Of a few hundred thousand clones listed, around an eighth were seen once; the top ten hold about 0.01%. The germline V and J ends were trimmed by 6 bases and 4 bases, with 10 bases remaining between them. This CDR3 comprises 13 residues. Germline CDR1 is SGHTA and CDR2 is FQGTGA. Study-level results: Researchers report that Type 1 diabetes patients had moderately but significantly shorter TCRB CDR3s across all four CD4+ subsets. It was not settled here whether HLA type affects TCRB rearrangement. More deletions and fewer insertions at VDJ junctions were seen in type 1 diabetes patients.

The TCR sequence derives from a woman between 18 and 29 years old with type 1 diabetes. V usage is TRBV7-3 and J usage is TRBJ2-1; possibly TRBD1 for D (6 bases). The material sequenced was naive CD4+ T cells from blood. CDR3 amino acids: CASRLDSYNEQFF. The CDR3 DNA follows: TGTGCCAGCAGACTGGACAGTTACAATGAGCAGTTCTTC.